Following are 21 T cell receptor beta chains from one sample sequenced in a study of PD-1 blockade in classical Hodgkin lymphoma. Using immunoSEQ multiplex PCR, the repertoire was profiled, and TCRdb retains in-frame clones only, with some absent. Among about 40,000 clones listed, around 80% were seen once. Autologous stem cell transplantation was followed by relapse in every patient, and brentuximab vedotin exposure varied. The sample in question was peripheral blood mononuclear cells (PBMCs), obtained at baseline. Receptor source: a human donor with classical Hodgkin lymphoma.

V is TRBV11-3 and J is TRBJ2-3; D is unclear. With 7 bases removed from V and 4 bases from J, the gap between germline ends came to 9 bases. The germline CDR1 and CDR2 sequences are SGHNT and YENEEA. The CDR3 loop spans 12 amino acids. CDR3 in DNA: TGTGCCAGCAAAGGAGCCCCAGATACGCAGTATTTT. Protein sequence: CASKGAPDTQYF.

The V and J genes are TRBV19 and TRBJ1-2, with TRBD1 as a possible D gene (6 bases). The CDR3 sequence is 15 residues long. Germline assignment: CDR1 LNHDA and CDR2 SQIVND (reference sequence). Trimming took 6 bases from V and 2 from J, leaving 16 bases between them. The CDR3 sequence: CASRPGLTGNYGYTF. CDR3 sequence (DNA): TGTGCCAGTAGGCCAGGCCTTACAGGGAACTATGGCTACACCTTC.

The CDR3 DNA reads as TGCGCCAGCAGCCTTGGACAGGGCTTCTCCTACGAGCAGTACTTC. Its protein is CASSLGQGFSYEQYF. The rearrangement links TRBV4-3 to TRBJ2-7; 8 nucleotides match TRBD1. Germline trimming cut 4 bases from V and 0 bases from J; bases unmatched to any gene: 5. The CDR3 extends over 15 amino acids. Germline V CDR1 and CDR2: LGHNA, YSLEER.

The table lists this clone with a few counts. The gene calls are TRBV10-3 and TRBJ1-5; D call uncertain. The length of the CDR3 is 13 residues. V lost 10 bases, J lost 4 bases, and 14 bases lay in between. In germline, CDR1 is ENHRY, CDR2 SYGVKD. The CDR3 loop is CATDPTGNQPQHF. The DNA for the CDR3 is TGTGCCACCGACCCGACCGGGAATCAGCCCCAGCATTTT.

CDR3 loop: CASGQVSYEQYF. Written as DNA, the CDR3 is TGTGCCAGCGGACAGGTTTCCTACGAGCAGTACTTC. This chain joins TRBV6-1 and TRBJ2-7; 7 positions match TRBD1. CDR1 and CDR2 (germline): MNHNS, SASEGT. V dropped 8 bases and J dropped 1; count of bases not matched to a gene: 2. The CDR3 has 12 residues.

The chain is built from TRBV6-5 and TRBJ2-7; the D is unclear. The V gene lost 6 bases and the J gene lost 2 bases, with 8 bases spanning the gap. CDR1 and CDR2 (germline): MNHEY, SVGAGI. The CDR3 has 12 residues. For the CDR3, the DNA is TGTGCCAGCAGCCAGGACGCCTACGAGCAGTACTTC. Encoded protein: CASSQDAYEQYF.

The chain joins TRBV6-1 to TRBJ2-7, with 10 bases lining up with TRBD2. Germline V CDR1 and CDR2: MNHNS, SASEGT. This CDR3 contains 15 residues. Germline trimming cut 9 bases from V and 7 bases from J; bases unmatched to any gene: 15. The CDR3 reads CASSGVAGGLGEQYF. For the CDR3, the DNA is TGTGCCAGTTCAGGGGTAGCGGGAGGTTTGGGAGAGCAGTACTTC.

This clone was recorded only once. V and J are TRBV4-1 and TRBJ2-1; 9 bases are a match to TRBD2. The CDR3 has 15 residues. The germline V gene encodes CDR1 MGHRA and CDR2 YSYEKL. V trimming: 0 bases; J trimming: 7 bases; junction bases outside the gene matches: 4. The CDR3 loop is CASSQEYAGGNEQFF. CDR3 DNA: TGCGCCAGCAGCCAAGAGTACGCGGGGGGGAATGAGCAGTTCTTC.

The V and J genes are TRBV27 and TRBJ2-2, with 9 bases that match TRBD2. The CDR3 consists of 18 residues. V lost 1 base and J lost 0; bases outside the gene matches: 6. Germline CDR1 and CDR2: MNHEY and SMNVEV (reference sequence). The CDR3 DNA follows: TGTGCCAGCAGTTTATTTCGGGTAGCGGGAGCGAACACCGGGGAGCTGTTTTTT. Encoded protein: CASSLFRVAGANTGELFF.

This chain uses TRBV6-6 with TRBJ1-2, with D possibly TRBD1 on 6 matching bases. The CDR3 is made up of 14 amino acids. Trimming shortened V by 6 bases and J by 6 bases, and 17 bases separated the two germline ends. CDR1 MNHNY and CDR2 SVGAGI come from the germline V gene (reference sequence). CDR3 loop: CASSSLGGFDGYTF. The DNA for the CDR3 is TGTGCCAGCAGCTCTCTAGGGGGTTTTGATGGCTACACCTTC.

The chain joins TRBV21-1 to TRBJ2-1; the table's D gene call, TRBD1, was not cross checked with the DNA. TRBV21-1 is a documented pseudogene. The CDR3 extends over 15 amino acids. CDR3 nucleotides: TGTGCCAGCAGCAATAGGGGACAGGGGGCCATTGAGCAGTTCTTC. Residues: CASSNRGQGAIEQFF.

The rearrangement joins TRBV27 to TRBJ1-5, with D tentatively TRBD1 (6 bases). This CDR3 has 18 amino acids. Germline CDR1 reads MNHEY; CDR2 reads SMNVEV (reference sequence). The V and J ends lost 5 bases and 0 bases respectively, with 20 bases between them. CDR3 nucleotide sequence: TGTGCCAGCAGTAAGGGGGGAGGGGAGTGGAATAGCAATCAGCCCCAGCATTTT. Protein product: CASSKGGGEWNSNQPQHF.

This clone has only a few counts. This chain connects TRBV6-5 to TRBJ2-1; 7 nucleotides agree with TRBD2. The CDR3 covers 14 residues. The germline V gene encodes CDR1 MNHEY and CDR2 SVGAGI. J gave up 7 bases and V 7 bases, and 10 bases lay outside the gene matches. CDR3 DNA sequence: TGTGCCAGCAAGCGGGGACTTCTAGGGAATGAGCAGTTCTTC. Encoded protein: CASKRGLLGNEQFF.

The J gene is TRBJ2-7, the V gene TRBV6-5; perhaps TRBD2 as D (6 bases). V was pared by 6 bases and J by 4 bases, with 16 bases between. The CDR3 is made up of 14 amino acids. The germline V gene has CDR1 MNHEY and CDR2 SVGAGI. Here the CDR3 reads CASRNGGFAYEQYF. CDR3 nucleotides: TGTGCCAGCAGAAACGGGGGATTTGCTTACGAGCAGTACTTC.

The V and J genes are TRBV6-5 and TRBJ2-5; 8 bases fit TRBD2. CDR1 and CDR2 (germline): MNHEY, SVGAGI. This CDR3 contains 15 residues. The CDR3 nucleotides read TGTGGCACGGGGCGGGGGGCTAGGAAGAGCGTGACCCAGTACTTC. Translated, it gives CGTGRGARKSVTQYF.

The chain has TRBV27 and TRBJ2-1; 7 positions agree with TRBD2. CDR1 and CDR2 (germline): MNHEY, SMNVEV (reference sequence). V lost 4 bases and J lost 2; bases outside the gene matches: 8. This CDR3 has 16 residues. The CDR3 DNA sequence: TGTGCCAGCAGTTATTTAAAGGGAGGGGCCTACAATGAGCAGTTCTTC. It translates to CASSYLKGGAYNEQFF.

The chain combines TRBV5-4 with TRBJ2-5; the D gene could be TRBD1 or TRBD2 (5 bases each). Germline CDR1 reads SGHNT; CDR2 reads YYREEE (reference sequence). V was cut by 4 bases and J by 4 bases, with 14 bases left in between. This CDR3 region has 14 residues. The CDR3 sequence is CASSPMGVGETQYF. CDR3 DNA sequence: TGTGCCAGCAGCCCCATGGGGGTAGGAGAGACCCAGTACTTC.

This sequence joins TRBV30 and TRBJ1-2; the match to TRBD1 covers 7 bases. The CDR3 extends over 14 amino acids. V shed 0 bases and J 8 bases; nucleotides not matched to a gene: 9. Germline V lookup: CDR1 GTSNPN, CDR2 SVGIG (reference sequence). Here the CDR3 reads CAWSVFLTGSGYTF. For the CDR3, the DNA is TGTGCCTGGAGTGTATTTCTGACAGGGAGCGGCTACACCTTC.

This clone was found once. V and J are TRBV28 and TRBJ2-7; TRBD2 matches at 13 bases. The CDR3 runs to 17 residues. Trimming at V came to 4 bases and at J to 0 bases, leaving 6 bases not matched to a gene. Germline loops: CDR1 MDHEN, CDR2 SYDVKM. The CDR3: CASSYVLAGGSSYEQYF. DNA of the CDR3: TGTGCCAGCAGTTATGTACTAGCGGGAGGGAGCTCCTACGAGCAGTACTTC.

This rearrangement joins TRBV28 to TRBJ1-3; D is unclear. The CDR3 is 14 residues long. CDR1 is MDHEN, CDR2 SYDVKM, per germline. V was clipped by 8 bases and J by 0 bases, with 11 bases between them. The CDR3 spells CASAFMASGNTIYF. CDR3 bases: TGTGCCAGCGCTTTCATGGCCTCTGGAAACACCATATATTTT.

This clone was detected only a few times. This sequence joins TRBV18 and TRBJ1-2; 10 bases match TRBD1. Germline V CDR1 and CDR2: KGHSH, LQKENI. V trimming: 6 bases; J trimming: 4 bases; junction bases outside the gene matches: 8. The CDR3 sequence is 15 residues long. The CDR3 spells CASSQGQGSIYGYTF. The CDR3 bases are TGTGCCAGCTCCCAGGGACAGGGGTCGATCTATGGCTACACCTTC.